The rows below give T cell receptor beta chains drawn from one sample of a study of blood T cell repertoires in COVID-19. Clones were sequenced by immunoSEQ multiplex PCR, and TCRdb holds only the in-frame ones, with some missing. The sample carries roughly 140,000 clones, approximately 81% recorded once. The sequenced sample consisted of peripheral blood. The source is a woman aged 55 to 70 with COVID-19, enrolled during active disease. The conserved cysteine and the conserved F or W are not part of the CDR3 here. Fields, in order: clone size, J gene, V gene, CDR3 protein. For some rows the clone size is stated as once, few or many, or as a class when expanded; others skip it.

abundance: -
j_gene: TRBJ1-1
v_gene: TRBV19
CDR3aa: ASSIGGQLNTEAF

abundance: -
j_gene: TRBJ2-5
v_gene: TRBV18
CDR3aa: ASSLQVGRGDETQY

abundance: few
j_gene: TRBJ1-3
v_gene: TRBV5-1
CDR3aa: ASSSEGGNTIY

abundance: -
j_gene: TRBJ1-5
v_gene: TRBV10-1
CDR3aa: ASLQIQGGDQPQH

abundance: -
j_gene: TRBJ2-2
v_gene: TRBV7-3
CDR3aa: ASSSYGQANTGELF

abundance: -
j_gene: TRBJ2-5
v_gene: TRBV9
CDR3aa: ASSAQGGKETQY

abundance: -
j_gene: TRBJ2-3
v_gene: TRBV9
CDR3aa: ASSSLASSTDTQY

abundance: once
j_gene: TRBJ2-1
v_gene: TRBV6-6
CDR3aa: ASSYPGKAGNEQF

abundance: few
j_gene: TRBJ1-5
v_gene: TRBV18
CDR3aa: ASSPRAGQGPPQPQH

abundance: few
j_gene: TRBJ2-2
v_gene: TRBV6-5
CDR3aa: ASRSSGVTGELF

abundance: -
j_gene: TRBJ2-1
v_gene: TRBV27
CDR3aa: ASSFRGGHELDEQF

abundance: few
j_gene: TRBJ2-7
v_gene: TRBV2
CDR3aa: ASSVGSGKY

abundance: -
j_gene: TRBJ2-6
v_gene: TRBV7-6
CDR3aa: ASSLGGLGANVLT

abundance: once
j_gene: TRBJ1-5
v_gene: TRBV21-1
CDR3aa: ASNLSSNQPQH

abundance: -
j_gene: TRBJ1-5
v_gene: TRBV2
CDR3aa: ASSRQSGVNQPQH

abundance: -
j_gene: TRBJ2-3
v_gene: TRBV16
CDR3aa: ASSLWGESRTDTQY

abundance: -
j_gene: TRBJ1-1
v_gene: TRBV29-1
CDR3aa: SVLQWLNTEAF

abundance: -
j_gene: TRBJ2-3
v_gene: TRBV6-5
CDR3aa: ASRTGQATQY